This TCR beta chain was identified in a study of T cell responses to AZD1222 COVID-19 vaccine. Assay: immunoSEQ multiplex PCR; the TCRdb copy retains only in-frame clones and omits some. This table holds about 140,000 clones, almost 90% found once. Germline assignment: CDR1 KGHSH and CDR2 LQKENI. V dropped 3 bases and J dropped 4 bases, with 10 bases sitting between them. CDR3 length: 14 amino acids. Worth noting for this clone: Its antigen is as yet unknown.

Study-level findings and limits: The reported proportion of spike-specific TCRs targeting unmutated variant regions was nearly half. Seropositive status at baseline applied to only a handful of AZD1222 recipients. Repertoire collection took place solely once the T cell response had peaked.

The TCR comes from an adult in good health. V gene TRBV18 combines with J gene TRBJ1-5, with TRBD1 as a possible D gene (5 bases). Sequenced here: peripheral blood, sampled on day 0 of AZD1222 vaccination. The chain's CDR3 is CASSPREGNQPQHF. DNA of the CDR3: TGTGCCAGCTCACCCCGTGAGGGGAATCAGCCCCAGCATTTT.